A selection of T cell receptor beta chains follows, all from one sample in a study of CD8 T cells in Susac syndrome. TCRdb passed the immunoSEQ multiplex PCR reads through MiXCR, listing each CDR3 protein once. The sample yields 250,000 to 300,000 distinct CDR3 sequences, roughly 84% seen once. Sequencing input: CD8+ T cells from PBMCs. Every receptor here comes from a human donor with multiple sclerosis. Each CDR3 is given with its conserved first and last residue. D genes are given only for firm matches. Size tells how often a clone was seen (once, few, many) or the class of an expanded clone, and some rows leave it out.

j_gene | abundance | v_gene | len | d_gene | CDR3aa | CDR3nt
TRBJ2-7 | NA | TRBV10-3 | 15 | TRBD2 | CAISEGTSPLYEQYF | TGTGCCATCAGTGAGGGGACTAGTCCCCTATACGAGCAGTACTTC
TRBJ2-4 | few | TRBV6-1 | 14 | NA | CASSAGLAKNIQYF | TGTGCCAGCAGTGCGGGGCTAGCCAAAAACATTCAGTACTTC
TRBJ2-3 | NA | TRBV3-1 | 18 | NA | CASSQVIPGREGTDTQYF | TGTGCCAGCAGCCAAGTCATCCCGGGTAGAGAGGGCACAGATACGCAGTATTTT
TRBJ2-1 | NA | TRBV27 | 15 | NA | CASSFGATSYNEQFF | TGTGCCAGCAGTTTTGGGGCGACTTCCTACAATGAGCAGTTCTTC
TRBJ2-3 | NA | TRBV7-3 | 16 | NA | CASSLFDRGGTDTQYF | TGTGCCAGCAGCTTATTTGACAGAGGGGGCACAGATACGCAGTATTTT
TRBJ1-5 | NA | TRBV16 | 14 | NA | CASSLGEGDQPQHF | TGTGCCAGCAGCCTTGGGGAGGGGGATCAGCCCCAGCATTTT
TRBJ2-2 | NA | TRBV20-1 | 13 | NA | CSAEATSPGELFF | TGCAGTGCTGAGGCCACTAGTCCCGGGGAGCTGTTTTTT
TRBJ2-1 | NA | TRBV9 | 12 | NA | CASSAGGIEQFF | TGTGCCAGCAGCGCAGGGGGGATTGAGCAGTTCTTC
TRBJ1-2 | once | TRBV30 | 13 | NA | CAWSVSFDYGYTF | TGTGCCTGGAGTGTTTCTTTTGACTATGGCTACACCTTC
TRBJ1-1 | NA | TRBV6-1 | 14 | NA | CASSVRTVSTEAFF | TGTGCCAGCAGTGTTCGGACAGTATCCACTGAAGCTTTCTTT
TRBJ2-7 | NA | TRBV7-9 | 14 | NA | CASSSPLDSYEQYF | TGTGCCAGCAGTTCCCCCCTCGACTCCTACGAGCAGTACTTC
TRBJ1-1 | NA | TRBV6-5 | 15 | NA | CASSFLTEEHAEAFF | TGTGCCAGCAGTTTCCTAACCGAGGAGCACGCTGAAGCTTTCTTT
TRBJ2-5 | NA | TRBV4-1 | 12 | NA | CASSPIGETQYF | TGCGCCAGCAGCCCGATAGGGGAGACCCAGTACTTC
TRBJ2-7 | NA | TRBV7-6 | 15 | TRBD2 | CASSAGGSFGYEQYF | TGTGCCAGCAGCGCGGGGGGGTCCTTCGGGTACGAGCAGTACTTC
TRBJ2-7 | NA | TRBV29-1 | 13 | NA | CSVMSGSLYEQYF | TGCAGCGTTATGTCCGGGAGTCTGTACGAGCAGTACTTC
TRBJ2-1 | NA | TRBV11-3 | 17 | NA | CASSLDLGGSTYNEQFF | TGTGCCAGCAGCTTAGATCTTGGGGGATCTACGTACAATGAGCAGTTCTTC
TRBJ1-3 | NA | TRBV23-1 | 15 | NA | CASSQGTIGGNTIYF | TGCGCCAGCAGTCAAGGGACAATCGGTGGAAACACCATATATTTT
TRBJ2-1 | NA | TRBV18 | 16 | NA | CASSASRGVADNEQFF | TGTGCCAGCTCCGCCTCCCGGGGCGTCGCCGACAATGAGCAGTTCTTC
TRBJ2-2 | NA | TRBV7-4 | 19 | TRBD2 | CASSFSQGAGGLNTGELFF | TGTGCCAGCAGCTTCTCTCAAGGTGCGGGAGGGCTGAACACCGGGGAGCTGTTTTTT
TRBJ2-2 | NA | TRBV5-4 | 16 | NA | CASSLGAAGLTGELFF | TGTGCCAGCAGCTTGGGAGCTGCAGGGCTAACCGGGGAGCTGTTTTTT
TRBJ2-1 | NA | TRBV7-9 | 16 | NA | CASSPPVGDFYNEQFF | TGTGCCAGCAGCCCCCCGGTAGGGGACTTCTACAATGAGCAGTTCTTC
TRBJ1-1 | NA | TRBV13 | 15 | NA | CASSLGPGLNTEAFF | TGTGCCAGCAGCTTAGGCCCGGGGCTGAACACTGAAGCTTTCTTT
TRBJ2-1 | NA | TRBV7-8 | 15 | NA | CASSPFSGKYNEQFF | TGTGCCAGCAGCCCTTTTTCTGGAAAGTACAATGAGCAGTTCTTC
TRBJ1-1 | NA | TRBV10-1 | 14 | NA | CASSDSGGSTEAFF | TGCGCCAGCAGTGACTCTGGTGGATCCACTGAAGCTTTCTTT
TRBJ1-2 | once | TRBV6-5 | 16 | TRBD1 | CASSYSQGAVHYGYTF | TGTGCCAGCAGTTACTCTCAGGGGGCAGTGCACTATGGCTACACCTTC
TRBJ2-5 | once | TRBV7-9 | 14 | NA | CASSPPSGQETQYF | TGTGCCAGCAGCCCCCCCTCGGGGCAAGAGACCCAGTACTTC
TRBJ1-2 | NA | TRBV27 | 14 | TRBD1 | CASSSVRGGDGYTF | TGTGCCAGCAGTTCCGTCCGAGGGGGCGATGGCTACACCTTC
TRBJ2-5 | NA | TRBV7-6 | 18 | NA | CASSPPGPGYPVQETQYF | TGTGCCAGCAGCCCACCGGGCCCAGGCTACCCGGTCCAAGAGACCCAGTACTTC
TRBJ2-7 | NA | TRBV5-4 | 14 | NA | CASSFVPMAYEQYF | TGTGCCAGCAGCTTCGTTCCAATGGCCTACGAGCAGTACTTC
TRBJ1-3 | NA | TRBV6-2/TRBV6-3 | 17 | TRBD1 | CASSKTRTGVSGNTIYF | TGTGCCAGCAGTAAGACGCGGACAGGCGTGTCTGGAAACACCATATATTTT
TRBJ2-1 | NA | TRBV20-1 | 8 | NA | CGDNEQFF | TGCGGGGACAATGAGCAGTTCTTC
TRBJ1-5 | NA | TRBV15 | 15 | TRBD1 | CATSTDRAAGQPQHF | TGTGCCACCAGCACCGACAGGGCTGCCGGTCAGCCCCAGCATTTT
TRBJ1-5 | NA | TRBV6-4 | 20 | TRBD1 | CASSDSNQGYRGRYGQPQHF | TGTGCCAGCAGTGACTCGAATCAAGGGTACAGGGGGCGTTATGGTCAGCCCCAGCATTTT
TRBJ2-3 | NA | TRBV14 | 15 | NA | CASSPRWGSTDTQYF | TGTGCCAGCAGCCCCCGTTGGGGCAGCACAGATACGCAGTATTTT
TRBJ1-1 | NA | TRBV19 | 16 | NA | CASSITPRGKDTEAFF | TGTGCCAGTAGCATTACCCCCCGGGGAAAGGACACTGAAGCTTTCTTT
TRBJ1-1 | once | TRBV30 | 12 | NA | CAWRSGGVEAFF | TGTGCCTGGAGATCGGGGGGAGTTGAAGCTTTCTTT
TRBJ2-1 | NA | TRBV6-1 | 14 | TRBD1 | CASSTGTGWSEQFF | TGTGCCAGCAGTACCGGGACAGGGTGGAGTGAGCAGTTCTTC
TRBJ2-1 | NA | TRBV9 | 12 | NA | CASTPLDNEQFF | TGTGCCAGCACCCCGTTAGACAATGAGCAGTTCTTC